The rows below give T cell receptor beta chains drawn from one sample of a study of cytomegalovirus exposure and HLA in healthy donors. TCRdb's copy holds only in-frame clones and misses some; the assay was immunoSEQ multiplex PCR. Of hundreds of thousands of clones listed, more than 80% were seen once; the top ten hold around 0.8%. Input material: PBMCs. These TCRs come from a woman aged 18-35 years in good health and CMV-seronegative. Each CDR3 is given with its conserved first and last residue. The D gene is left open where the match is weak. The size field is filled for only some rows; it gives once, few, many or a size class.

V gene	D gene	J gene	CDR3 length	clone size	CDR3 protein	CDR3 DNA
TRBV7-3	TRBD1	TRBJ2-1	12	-	CASSPDRGKQFF	TGTGCCAGCAGCCCGGACAGGGGCAAGCAGTTCTTC
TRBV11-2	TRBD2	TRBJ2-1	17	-	CASSLLAGGSSYNEQFF	TGTGCCAGCAGCTTACTAGCGGGAGGGTCCTCCTACAATGAGCAGTTCTTC
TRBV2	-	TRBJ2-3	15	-	CATQSDDKSTDTQYF	TGTGCCACCCAGTCGGATGACAAAAGCACAGATACGCAGTATTTT
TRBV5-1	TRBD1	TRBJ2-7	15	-	CASTPGQAADYEQYF	TGCGCCAGTACACCGGGACAGGCGGCTGATTACGAGCAGTACTTC
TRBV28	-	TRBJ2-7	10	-	CASQGYEQYF	TGTGCCAGTCAGGGCTACGAGCAGTACTTC
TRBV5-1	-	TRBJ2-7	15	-	CASSGGDSAGYEQYF	TGCGCCAGCAGCGGGGGAGACAGCGCGGGATACGAGCAGTACTTC
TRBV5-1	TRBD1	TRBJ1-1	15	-	CASSERQGLNTEAFF	TGCGCCAGCAGCGAGAGACAGGGGCTGAACACTGAAGCTTTCTTT
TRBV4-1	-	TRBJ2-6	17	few	CASSQDGQISGANVLTF	TGCGCCAGCAGCCAAGATGGACAGATCTCTGGGGCCAACGTCCTGACTTTC
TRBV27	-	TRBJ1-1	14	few	CASSLGRGNTEAFF	TGTGCCAGCAGTTTAGGAAGGGGGAACACTGAAGCTTTCTTT
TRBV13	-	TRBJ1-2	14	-	CASSSPSINYGYTF	TGTGCCAGCAGCTCCCCCAGTATTAACTATGGCTACACCTTC
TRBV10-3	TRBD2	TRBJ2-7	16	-	CAISESLAGGTYEQYF	TGTGCCATCAGTGAATCTCTAGCGGGAGGAACCTACGAGCAGTACTTC
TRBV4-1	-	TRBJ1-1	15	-	CASSLEDSVSTEAFF	TGCGCCAGCAGCCTAGAAGACAGTGTCAGCACTGAAGCTTTCTTT
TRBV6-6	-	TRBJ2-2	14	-	CASRGGAPTGELFF	TGTGCCAGCAGAGGGGGAGCCCCCACCGGGGAGCTGTTTTTT
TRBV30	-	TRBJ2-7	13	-	CAWSIDRSYEQYF	TGTGCCTGGAGTATCGACAGATCCTACGAGCAGTACTTC
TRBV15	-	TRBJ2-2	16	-	CATSRDPGRYTGELFF	TGTGCCACCAGCAGAGATCCCGGCAGGTACACCGGGGAGCTGTTTTTT
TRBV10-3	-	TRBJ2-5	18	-	CAMPRVIRSGWYQETQYF	TGTGCCATGCCGAGGGTGATTCGGAGCGGTTGGTACCAAGAGACCCAGTACTTC
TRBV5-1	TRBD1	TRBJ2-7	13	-	CASSQTGTGGKYF	TGCGCCAGCAGCCAGACCGGGACAGGGGGCAAGTACTTC
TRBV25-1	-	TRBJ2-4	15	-	CASSDLDSEENIQYF	TGTGCCAGCAGTGATTTGGACAGTGAGGAAAACATTCAGTACTTC
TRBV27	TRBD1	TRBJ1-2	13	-	CASKRDSNYGYTF	TGTGCCAGCAAAAGGGACAGCAACTATGGCTACACCTTC
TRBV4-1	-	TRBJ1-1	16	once	CASSQEGLSFNTEAFF	TGCGCCAGCAGCCAAGAGGGGCTGAGTTTTAACACTGAAGCTTTCTTT
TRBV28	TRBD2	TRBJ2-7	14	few	CASRVTSADYEQYF	TGTGCCAGCAGAGTGACTAGCGCCGACTACGAGCAGTACTTC
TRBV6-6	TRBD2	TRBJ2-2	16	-	CASMGGGAGMSGELFF	TGTGCCAGCATGGGCGGGGGGGCAGGGATGAGCGGGGAGCTGTTTTTT
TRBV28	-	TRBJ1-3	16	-	CASSAGGRISGNTIYF	TGTGCCAGCAGTGCCGGCGGGCGCATCTCTGGAAACACCATATATTTT
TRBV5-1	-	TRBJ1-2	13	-	CASGTGYHYGYTF	TGCGCCAGCGGTACAGGATACCACTATGGCTACACCTTC
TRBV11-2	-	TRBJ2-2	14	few	CASTTGSGTGELFF	TGTGCCAGCACCACCGGTAGCGGCACCGGGGAGCTGTTTTTT
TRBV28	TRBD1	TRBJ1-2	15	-	CASSLPGGAHYGYTF	TGTGCCAGCAGTTTACCAGGGGGCGCACACTATGGCTACACCTTC
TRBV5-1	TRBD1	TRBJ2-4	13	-	CASSLGQGNIQYF	TGCGCCAGCAGCTTGGGACAGGGAAACATTCAGTACTTC
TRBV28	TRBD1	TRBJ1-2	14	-	CAIRLTGQNYGYTF	TGTGCCATCCGCCTGACGGGACAGAACTATGGCTACACCTTC
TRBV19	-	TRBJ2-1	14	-	CASSWQGQDNEQFF	TGTGCCAGTAGTTGGCAGGGGCAAGACAATGAGCAGTTCTTC
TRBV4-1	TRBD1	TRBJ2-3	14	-	CASSPRTGGDTQYF	TGCGCCAGCAGCCCACGGACAGGAGGAGATACGCAGTATTTT
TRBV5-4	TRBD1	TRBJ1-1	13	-	CASSWTGDTEAFF	TGTGCCAGCAGCTGGACAGGGGACACTGAAGCTTTCTTT
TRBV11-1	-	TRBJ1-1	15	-	CASSLERGRVTEAFF	TGTGCCAGCAGCTTGGAACGCGGCAGGGTGACTGAAGCTTTCTTT
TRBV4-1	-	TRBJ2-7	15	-	CASSQGGAPAYEQYF	TGCGCCAGCAGCCAAGGTGGGGCGCCGGCCTACGAGCAGTACTTC
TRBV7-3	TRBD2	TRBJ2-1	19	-	CASSPWTSGSAGSYNEQFF	TGTGCCAGCAGCCCATGGACTAGCGGGAGTGCAGGATCCTACAATGAGCAGTTCTTC
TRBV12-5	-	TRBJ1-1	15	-	CASGLGVGASTEAFF	TGTGCTAGTGGTTTGGGGGTGGGGGCGAGCACTGAAGCTTTCTTT
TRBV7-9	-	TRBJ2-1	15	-	CASSLETLSYNEQFF	TGTGCCAGCAGCTTAGAGACACTCTCCTACAATGAGCAGTTCTTC
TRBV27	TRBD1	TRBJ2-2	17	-	CASSLWVETGFTGELFF	TGTGCCAGCAGTTTATGGGTAGAGACAGGGTTTACCGGGGAGCTGTTTTTT
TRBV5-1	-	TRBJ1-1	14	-	CASSLWDTNTEAFF	TGCGCCAGCAGCTTGTGGGACACCAACACTGAAGCTTTCTTT
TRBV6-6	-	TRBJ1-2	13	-	CASTGLPGGGYTF	TGTGCCAGCACAGGGCTACCGGGGGGTGGCTACACCTTC
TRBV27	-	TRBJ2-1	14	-	CASSPRSSYNEQFF	TGTGCCAGCAGTCCCCGTAGCTCCTACAATGAGCAGTTCTTC
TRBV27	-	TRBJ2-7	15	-	CASSPRGWGPHEQYF	TGTGCCAGCAGTCCAAGGGGGTGGGGGCCCCACGAGCAGTACTTC
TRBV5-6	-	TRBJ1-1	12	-	CASSLQQAEAFF	TGTGCCAGCAGCTTACAACAAGCTGAAGCTTTCTTT
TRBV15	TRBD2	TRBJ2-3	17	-	CATSRTPSGPIPLAQYF	TGTGCCACCAGCAGAACCCCTAGCGGGCCCATTCCCTTAGCGCAGTATTTT
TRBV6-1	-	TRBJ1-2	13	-	CASSEALTYGYTF	TGTGCCAGCAGTGAAGCCCTGACATATGGCTACACCTTC
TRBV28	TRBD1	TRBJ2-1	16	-	CASSLSSGGQYNEQFF	TGTGCCAGCAGTTTATCTTCAGGGGGCCAATACAATGAGCAGTTCTTC